This T cell receptor beta chain was retrieved from a study of cytomegalovirus exposure and HLA in healthy donors. Study context: Of 350 to 400 genotyped donors, 81% grouped in the Caucasian-associated ancestry cluster. Points from the study as a whole: Based on reports, TCR beta sequences accurately predicted HLA-A and HLA-B alleles for most subjects.

The PCR had 60 Vbeta and 13 Jbeta primers. In the study's own analysis: In a later analysis, approximately 80 million unique TCR beta chains included roughly 11 million shared by two or more donors. Sequencing was performed with immunoSEQ multiplex PCR; in TCRdb, only in-frame clones are kept and a portion is missing. The V and J calls and clone size are taken from that table; D and trimming were inferred from the DNA. This table has more than 140,000 clones, roughly 73% appearing once. As for this clone: Its antigen is not known.

CDR1 SQVTM and CDR2 ANQGSEA come from the germline V gene. With 7 bases clipped from V and 0 bases from J, the junction kept 2 bases outside the gene matches. The CDR3 has 13 amino acids. The chain is built from TRBV29-1 and TRBJ1-1, with 10 bases aligning to TRBD1. This sequence was found in a man aged 35-49 years in good health and CMV-seronegative. Specimen: PBMCs. This chain's CDR3 is CSAGQGVNTEAFF. In DNA form, the CDR3 reads TGCAGCGCCGGACAGGGGGTGAACACTGAAGCTTTCTTT.